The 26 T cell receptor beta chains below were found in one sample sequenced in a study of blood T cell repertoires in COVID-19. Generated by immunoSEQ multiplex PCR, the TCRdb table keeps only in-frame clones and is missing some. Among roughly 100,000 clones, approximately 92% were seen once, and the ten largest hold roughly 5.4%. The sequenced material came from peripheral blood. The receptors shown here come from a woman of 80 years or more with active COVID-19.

CDR3 bases: TGTGCCAGCAGTGCTGGGACTAGCGTGGAAGAGCAGTACTTC. Residues: CASSAGTSVEEQYF. The chain employs TRBV2 and TRBJ2-7, with 10 bases lining up with TRBD2. The germline V gene has CDR1 SNHLY and CDR2 FYNNEI. V dropped 4 bases and J dropped 7; count of bases not matched to a gene: 7. The CDR3 covers 14 residues.

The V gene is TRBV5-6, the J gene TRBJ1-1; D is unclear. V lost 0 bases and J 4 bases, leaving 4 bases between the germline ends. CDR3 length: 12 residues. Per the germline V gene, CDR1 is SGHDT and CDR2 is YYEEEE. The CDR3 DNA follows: TGTGCCAGCAGCTTGGGGCTCACTGAAGCTTTCTTT. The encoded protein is CASSLGLTEAFF.

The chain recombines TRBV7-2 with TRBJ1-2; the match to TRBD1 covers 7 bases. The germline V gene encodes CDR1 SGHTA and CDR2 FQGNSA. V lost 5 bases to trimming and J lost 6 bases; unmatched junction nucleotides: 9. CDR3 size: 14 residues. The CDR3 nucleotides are TGTGCCAGCAGCCTCCGACAGGGTAGGGATGGCTACACCTTC. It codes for CASSLRQGRDGYTF. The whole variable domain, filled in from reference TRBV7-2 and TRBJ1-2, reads GAGVSQSPSNKVTEKGKDVELRCDPISGHTALYWYRQSLGQGLEFLIYFQGNSAPDKSGLPSDRFSAERTGGSVSTLTIQRTQQEDSAVYLCASSLRQGRDGYTFGSGTRLTVV.

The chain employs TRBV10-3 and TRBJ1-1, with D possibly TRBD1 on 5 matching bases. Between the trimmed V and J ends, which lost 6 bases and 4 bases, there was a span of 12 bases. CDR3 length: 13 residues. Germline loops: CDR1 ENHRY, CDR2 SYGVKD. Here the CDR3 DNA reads TGTGCCATCAGGCAGGGATTAACCACTGAAGCTTTCTTT. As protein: CAIRQGLTTEAFF.

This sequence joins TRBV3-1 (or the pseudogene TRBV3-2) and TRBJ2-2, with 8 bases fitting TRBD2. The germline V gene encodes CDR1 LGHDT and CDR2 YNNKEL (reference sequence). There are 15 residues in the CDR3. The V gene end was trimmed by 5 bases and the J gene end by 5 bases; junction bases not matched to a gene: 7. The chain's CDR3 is CASSSGTRGTGELFF. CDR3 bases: TGTGCCAGCAGCTCCGGGACTAGGGGAACCGGGGAGCTGTTTTTT.

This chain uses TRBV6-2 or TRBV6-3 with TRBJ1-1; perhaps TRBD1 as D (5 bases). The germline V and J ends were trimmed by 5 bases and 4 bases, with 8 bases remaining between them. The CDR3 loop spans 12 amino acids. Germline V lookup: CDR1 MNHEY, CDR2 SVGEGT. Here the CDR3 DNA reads TGTGCCAGCAGTGACAGCCCCACTGAAGCTTTCTTT. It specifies CASSDSPTEAFF.

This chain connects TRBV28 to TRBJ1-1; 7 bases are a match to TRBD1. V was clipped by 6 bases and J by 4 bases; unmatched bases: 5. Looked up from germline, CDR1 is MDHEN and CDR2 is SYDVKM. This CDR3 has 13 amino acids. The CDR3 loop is CASRLTGATEAFF. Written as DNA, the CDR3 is TGTGCCAGCAGACTTACAGGGGCCACTGAAGCTTTCTTT.

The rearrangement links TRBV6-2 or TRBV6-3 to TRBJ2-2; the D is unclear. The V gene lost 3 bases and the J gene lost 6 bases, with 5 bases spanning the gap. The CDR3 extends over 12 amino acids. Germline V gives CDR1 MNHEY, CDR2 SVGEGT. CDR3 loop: CASSYVAGELFF. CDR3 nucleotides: TGTGCCAGCAGTTATGTCGCCGGGGAGCTGTTTTTT.

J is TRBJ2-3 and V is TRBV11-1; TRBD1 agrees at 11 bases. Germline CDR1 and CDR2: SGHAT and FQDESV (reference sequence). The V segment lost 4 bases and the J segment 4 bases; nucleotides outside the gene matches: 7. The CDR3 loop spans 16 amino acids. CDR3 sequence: CASSSPRTGGSDTQYF. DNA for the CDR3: TGTGCCAGCAGCTCGCCCCGGACAGGGGGCTCAGATACGCAGTATTTT.

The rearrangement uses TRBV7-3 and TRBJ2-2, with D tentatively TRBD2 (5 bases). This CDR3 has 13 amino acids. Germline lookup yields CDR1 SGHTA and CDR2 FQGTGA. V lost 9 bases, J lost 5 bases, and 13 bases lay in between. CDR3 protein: CASREGGTGELFF. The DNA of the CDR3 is TGTGCCAGTCGCGAGGGTGGGACCGGGGAGCTGTTTTTT.

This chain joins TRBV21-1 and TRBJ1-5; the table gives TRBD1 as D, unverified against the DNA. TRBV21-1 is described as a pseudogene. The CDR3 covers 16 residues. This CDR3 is CASTPRRQGSFQPQHF. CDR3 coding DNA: TGTGCCAGCACCCCAAGAAGGCAGGGGAGCTTTCAGCCCCAGCATTTT.

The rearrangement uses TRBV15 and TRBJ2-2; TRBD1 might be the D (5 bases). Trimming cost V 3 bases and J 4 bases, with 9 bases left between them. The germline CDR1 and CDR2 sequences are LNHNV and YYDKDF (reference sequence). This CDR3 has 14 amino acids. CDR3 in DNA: TGTGCCACCAGCAGGCAGGGTGGCACCGGGGAGCTGTTTTTT. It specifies CATSRQGGTGELFF.

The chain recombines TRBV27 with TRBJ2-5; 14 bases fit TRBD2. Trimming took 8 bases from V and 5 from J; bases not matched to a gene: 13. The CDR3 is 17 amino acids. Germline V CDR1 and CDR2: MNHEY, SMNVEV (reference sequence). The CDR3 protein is CASGRGGLAGVVETQYF. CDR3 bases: TGTGCCAGCGGCAGGGGGGGACTAGCGGGAGTTGTGGAGACCCAGTACTTC.

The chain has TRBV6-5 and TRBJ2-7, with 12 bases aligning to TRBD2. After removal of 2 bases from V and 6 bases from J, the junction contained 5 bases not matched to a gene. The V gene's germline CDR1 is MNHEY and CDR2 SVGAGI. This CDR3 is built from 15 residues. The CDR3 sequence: CASSYRLAGVPEQYF. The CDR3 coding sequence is TGTGCCAGCAGTTACAGACTAGCGGGAGTCCCCGAGCAGTACTTC.

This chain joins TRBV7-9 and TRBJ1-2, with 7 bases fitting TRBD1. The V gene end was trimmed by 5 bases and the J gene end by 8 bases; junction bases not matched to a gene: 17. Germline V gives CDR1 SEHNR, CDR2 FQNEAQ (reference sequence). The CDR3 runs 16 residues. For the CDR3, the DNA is TGTGCCAGCAGCGCTAGTTTTACGGGGACAGCCTGGGGCTACACCTTC. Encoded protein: CASSASFTGTAWGYTF.

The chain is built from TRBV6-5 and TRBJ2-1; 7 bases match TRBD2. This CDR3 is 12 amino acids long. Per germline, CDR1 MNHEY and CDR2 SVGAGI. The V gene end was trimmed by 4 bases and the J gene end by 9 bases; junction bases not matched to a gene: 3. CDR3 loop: CASSLGRGEQFF. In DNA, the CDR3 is TGTGCCAGCAGTTTAGGGAGGGGTGAGCAGTTCTTC.

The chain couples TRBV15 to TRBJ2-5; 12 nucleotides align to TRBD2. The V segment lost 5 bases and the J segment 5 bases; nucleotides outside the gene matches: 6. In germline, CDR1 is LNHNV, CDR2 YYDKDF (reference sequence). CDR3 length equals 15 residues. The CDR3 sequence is CATSALAGGVETQYF. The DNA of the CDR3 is TGTGCCACCAGCGCCCTAGCGGGAGGGGTTGAGACCCAGTACTTC.

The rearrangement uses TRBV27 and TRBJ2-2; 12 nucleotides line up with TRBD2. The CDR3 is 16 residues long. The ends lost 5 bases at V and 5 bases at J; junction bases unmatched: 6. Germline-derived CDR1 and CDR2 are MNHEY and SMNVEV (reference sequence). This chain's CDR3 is CASSMGTSGRTGELFF. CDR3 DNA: TGTGCCAGCAGTATGGGAACTAGCGGGAGGACCGGGGAGCTGTTTTTT.

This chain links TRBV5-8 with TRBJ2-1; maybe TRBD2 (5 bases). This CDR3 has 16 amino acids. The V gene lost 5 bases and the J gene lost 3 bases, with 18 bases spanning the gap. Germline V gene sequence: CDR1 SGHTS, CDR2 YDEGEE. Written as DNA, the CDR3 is TGTGCCAGCAGTAATGGTGGGATAGCGAACTACAATGAGCAGTTCTTC. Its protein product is CASSNGGIANYNEQFF.

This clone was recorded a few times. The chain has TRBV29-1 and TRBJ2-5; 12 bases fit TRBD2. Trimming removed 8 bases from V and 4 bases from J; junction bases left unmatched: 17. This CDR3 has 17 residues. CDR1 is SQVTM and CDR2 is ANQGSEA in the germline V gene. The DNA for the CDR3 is TGCAGCCCACCCTGGGGGGAACTAGCGGGAGGCCGAGAGACCCAGTACTTC. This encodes CSPPWGELAGGRETQYF.

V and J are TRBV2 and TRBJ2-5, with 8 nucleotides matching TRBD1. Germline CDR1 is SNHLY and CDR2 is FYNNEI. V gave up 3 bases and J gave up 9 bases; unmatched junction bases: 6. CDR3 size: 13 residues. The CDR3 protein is CASSDGLDRAQYF. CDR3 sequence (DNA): TGTGCCAGCAGTGACGGGCTGGACAGGGCCCAGTACTTC.

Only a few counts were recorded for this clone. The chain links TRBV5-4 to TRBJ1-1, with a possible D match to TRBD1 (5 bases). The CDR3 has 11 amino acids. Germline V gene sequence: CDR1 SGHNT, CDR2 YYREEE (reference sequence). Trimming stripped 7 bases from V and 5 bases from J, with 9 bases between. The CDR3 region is CASGGGTEAFF. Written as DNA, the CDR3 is TGTGCCAGCGGGGGAGGGACTGAAGCTTTCTTT.

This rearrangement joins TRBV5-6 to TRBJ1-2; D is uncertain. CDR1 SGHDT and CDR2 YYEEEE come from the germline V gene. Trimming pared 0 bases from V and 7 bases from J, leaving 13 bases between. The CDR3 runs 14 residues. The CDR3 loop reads CASSLVRGSIGYTF. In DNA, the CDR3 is TGTGCCAGCAGCTTGGTTCGGGGTTCAATTGGCTACACCTTC.

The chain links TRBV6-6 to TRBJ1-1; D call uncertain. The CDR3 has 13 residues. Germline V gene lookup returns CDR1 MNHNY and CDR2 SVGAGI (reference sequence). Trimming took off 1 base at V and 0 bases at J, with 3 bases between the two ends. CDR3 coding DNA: TGTGCCAGCAGTTACTTCATGAACACTGAAGCTTTCTTT. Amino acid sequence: CASSYFMNTEAFF.

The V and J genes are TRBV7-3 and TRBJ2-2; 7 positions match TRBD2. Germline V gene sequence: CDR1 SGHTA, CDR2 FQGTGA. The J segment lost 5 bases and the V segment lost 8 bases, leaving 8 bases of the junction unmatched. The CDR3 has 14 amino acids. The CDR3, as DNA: TGTGCCAGCTCTTCCGGGAGGACGACCGGGGAGCTGTTTTTT. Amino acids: CASSSGRTTGELFF.

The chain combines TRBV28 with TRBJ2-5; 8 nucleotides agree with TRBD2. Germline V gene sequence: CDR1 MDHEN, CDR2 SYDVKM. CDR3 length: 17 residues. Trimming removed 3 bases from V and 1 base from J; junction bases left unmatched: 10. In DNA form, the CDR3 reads TGTGCCAGCAGTTTCGGGCTAGCGGGCCCCCCCCAAGAGACCCAGTACTTC. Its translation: CASSFGLAGPPQETQYF.